This T cell receptor (beta chain) was identified during a study of response to subunit inactivated influenza vaccine. TCRdb redid the calling of the RT-PCR reads with MiXCR, one entry per CDR3 protein. Of about 700,000 distinct CDR3 sequences listed, 14% are singletons. In germline, CDR1 is SGHKS, CDR2 YYEKEE (reference sequence). J was trimmed by 4 bases and V by 3 bases; bases with no gene match: 5. This CDR3 region has 15 residues. Turning to this clonotype: As yet, its antigen is unknown.

Whole-study findings and limits: That few new T cells are recruited by each seasonal influenza vaccination was the authors' suggestion.

The rearrangement links TRBV5-5 to TRBJ2-7; TRBD1 aligns across 12 bases. This specimen was PBMCs from blood, taken around 14 days before vaccination. This receptor was obtained from a man aged 50 or older who received an inactivated influenza vaccine. The CDR3 nucleotides are TGTGCCAGCAGCTACCGGGACAGGGGGCGTTACGAGCAGTACTTC. It codes for CASSYRDRGRYEQYF. The complete variable domain, with remaining parts taken from reference TRBV5-5 and TRBJ2-7, reads DAGVTQSPTHLIKTRGQQVTLRCSPISGHKSVSWYQQVLGQGPQFIFQYYEKEERGRGNFPDRFSARQFPNYSSELNVNALLLGDSALYLCASSYRDRGRYEQYFGPGTRLTVT.